The T cell receptor beta chain under discussion was sequenced for a study of glioma-infiltrating T cells. Study at large: Low-grade gliomas were grade II; glioblastomas were grade IV at initial diagnosis. Study outcomes and limitations: Above-expected tissue-blood divergence occurred in all gliomas, most in low-grade ones. Tissue and blood shared very few CDR3 sequences.

Amplification of TCR alpha and beta CDR3 regions from RNA used iRepertoire nested multiplex PCR. One-step reverse transcription and amplification started from about 100-400 ng of tissue mRNA or PBMC total RNA. Using its own MiXCR run on the multiplex PCR reads, TCRdb lists one record per CDR3 protein. The data show 400,000 or so distinct CDR3 sequences, 35% to 45% seen once. In this sample, this clonotype turned up a few times. Antigen: not known. Sequences were obtained from glioma tissue, nonneoplastic brain tissue, or PBMCs (not recorded which). This clonotype was sampled from a human donor with low-grade glioma or glioblastoma, undergoing nonglioma brain surgery, or in good health (not recorded which).

The CDR3 sequence is CASRTSGRFEQFF. The CDR3 bases are TGTGCCAGTAGGACTAGCGGGAGATTTGAGCAGTTCTTC. The V and J genes are TRBV6-1 and TRBJ2-1; 13 bases are shared with TRBD2. Germline V gene data show CDR1 as MNHNS and CDR2 as SASEGT. The CDR3 contains 13 residues. J lost 9 bases, V lost 9 bases, and 5 bases had no gene match.